In this sample, the clone carrying this T cell receptor (beta chain) turned up a few times. No antigen is known for it. These data belong to a study of T cells after yellow fever vaccination. Findings and limits, study-wide: Researchers cautioned that FACS-sorted repertoires could harbor abundant clonotypes contaminating from the bulk population.

The study made its TCR cDNA through 5'RACE template switching. That step introduced a universal primer site along with UMIs. From the 5' RACE reads, TCRdb called clonotypes with MiXCR, one entry per CDR3 protein. In the table there are roughly 350,000 distinct CDR3 sequences, approximately 4% of which are singletons. Germline loops: CDR1 MNHEY, CDR2 SMNVEV (reference sequence). This CDR3 is 16 amino acids long. The V end lost 0 bases, the J end lost 8 bases, and 16 bases lay between the germline ends. Here the sequenced sample was PBMCs, taken 5 days after the yellow fever booster vaccination. The receptor comes from a young man who received the YFV17D yellow fever vaccine. The chain has TRBV27 and TRBJ2-2; D gene uncertain. The CDR3 bases are TGTGCCAGCAGTTTATCGATCACCGAAAGTATTGGGGAGCTGTTTTTT. This gives the protein CASSLSITESIGELFF.